Described below is a single T cell receptor beta chain sequence and its context. Its antigen is undetermined. Molecular-barcoded quantitative 5'-RACE produced these TCR beta libraries. TCRdb reprocessed the 5' RACE reads with MiXCR, giving one entry per CDR3 protein. The sample lists over 200,000 distinct CDR3 sequences, over 9.5% seen once, with around a fifth in the top ten. The data belong to a study of CD8 T cells in ankylosing spondylitis. Whole-study findings and limits: Disease-associated clonotypes exhibited CD8+ identity and were relatively infrequent in peripheral blood. Ankylosing spondylitis blood appeared to be characterized by a TCR beta motif of several highly homologous variants.

The sample consisted of blood, either unsorted or a sorted T cell fraction (not recorded which). The clonotype was recovered from a male donor with ankylosing spondylitis or in good health (not recorded which).

CDR3 sequence: CASSSGDLETQYF. The CDR3 region has the DNA TGCGCCAGCAGTTCAGGGGATCTAGAGACCCAGTACTTC. The chain employs TRBV5-1 and TRBJ2-5; D is perhaps TRBD1 (6 bases). Looked up from germline, CDR1 is SGHRS and CDR2 is YFSETQ. The CDR3 spans 13 residues. Trimming pared 5 bases from V and 4 bases from J, leaving 12 bases between.